What follows are 24 T cell receptor beta chains derived from one specimen sequenced in a study of control samples from healthy donors and cancer patients. Measured with immunoSEQ multiplex PCR; TCRdb has only the in-frame clones, and not every one. This sample carries around 43,000 clones, approximately 90% of them seen once, and the ten largest clones take less than 4.5%. Sequenced: blood. The source is a woman in her forties or fifties in good health.

V gene TRBV14 combines with J gene TRBJ1-6; 7 nucleotides agree with TRBD1. Trimming took 11 bases from V and 5 from J; bases not matched to a gene: 9. CDR1 is SGHDN and CDR2 is FVKESK in the germline V gene. This CDR3 comprises 14 residues. DNA for the CDR3: TGTGCCGGCGGTGACAGGGCTAATAATTCACCCCTCCACTTT. Its translation: CAGGDRANNSPLHF.

This chain connects TRBV5-4 to TRBJ1-3, with D possibly TRBD1 on 6 matching bases. V was clipped by 4 bases and J by 1 base, with 15 bases between them. CDR3 length: 16 residues. Germline CDR1 SGHNT, CDR2 YYREEE (reference sequence). CDR3 nucleotide sequence: TGTGCCAGCAGCGAGCCGGGACACTCTTCTGGAAACACCATATATTTT. Translating it yields CASSEPGHSSGNTIYF.

This clone has just a few counts. J is TRBJ2-2 and V is TRBV5-4; a possible D gene is TRBD2 (7 bases). Germline-derived CDR1 and CDR2 are SGHNT and YYREEE (reference sequence). The CDR3 length is 15 residues. The V gene lost 4 bases and the J gene lost 0 bases, with 10 bases spanning the gap. Here the CDR3 DNA reads TGTGCCAGCAGCCGCGGGGGCACGAACACCGGGGAGCTGTTTTTT. It is translated as CASSRGGTNTGELFF.

The CDR3 here is CASSPQWEQFF. CDR3 nucleotide sequence: TGTGCCAGCAGCCCGCAGTGGGAGCAGTTCTTC. J is TRBJ2-1 and V is TRBV7-2; no definite D call. Germline V gene sequence: CDR1 SGHTA, CDR2 FQGNSA. This CDR3 has 11 amino acids. V lost 5 bases and J 10 bases, leaving 9 bases between the germline ends.

The chain has TRBV5-4 and TRBJ2-2; 9 bases line up with TRBD2. With V trimmed by 7 bases and J by 5 bases, 3 bases remained unmatched. The CDR3 is made up of 13 amino acids. Germline V gene lookup returns CDR1 SGHNT and CDR2 YYREEE (reference sequence). In DNA, the CDR3 is TGTGCCAGCCAGCGGGGGGATACCGGGGAGCTGTTTTTT. This translates into CASQRGDTGELFF.

V usage is TRBV5-1 and J usage is TRBJ1-2; tentatively, D is TRBD1 (6 bases). The CDR3 totals 15 residues. Germline CDR1 SGHRS, CDR2 YFSETQ. Between the trimmed V and J ends, which lost 4 bases and 3 bases, there was a span of 16 bases. CDR3 bases: TGCGCCAGCAGCCAGCGGGGGGCAGGGGACTATGGCTACACCTTC. Protein sequence: CASSQRGAGDYGYTF.

The CDR3 here is CAISETSGGIQETQYF. The CDR3 coding sequence is TGTGCCATCAGTGAAACTAGCGGGGGAATCCAAGAGACCCAGTACTTC. This chain uses TRBV10-3 with TRBJ2-5; 11 positions match TRBD2. Germline V gene data show CDR1 as ENHRY and CDR2 as SYGVKD. The CDR3 covers 16 residues. The trim removed 3 bases at V and 1 base at J, leaving 4 bases unmatched.

The chain recombines TRBV9 with TRBJ2-3; the D call may be TRBD1 or TRBD2 (5 bases each). This CDR3 contains 13 residues. Trimming left V 4 bases short and J 2 bases short, with 8 bases between. In germline, CDR1 is SGDLS, CDR2 YYNGEE. CDR3 region: CASSPGPTDTQYF. CDR3 sequence (DNA): TGTGCCAGCAGCCCGGGGCCCACAGATACGCAGTATTTT.

The CDR3 loop reads CATSSQNTEAFF. CDR3 coding DNA: TGTGCCACCAGCTCCCAGAACACTGAAGCTTTCTTT. The chain recombines TRBV15 with TRBJ1-1; D is unresolved. Trimming left V 5 bases short and J 1 base short, with 5 bases between. The CDR3 totals 12 residues. CDR1 LNHNV and CDR2 YYDKDF come from the germline V gene (reference sequence).

The CDR3 region is CATSRDAAIGQTQETQYF. CDR3 in DNA: TGTGCCACCAGCAGAGACGCGGCCATCGGACAGACCCAAGAGACCCAGTACTTC. This chain links TRBV15 with TRBJ2-5; D possibly corresponds to TRBD1 (6 bases). Trimming took 0 bases from V and 1 from J, leaving 18 bases between them. Germline V gene sequence: CDR1 LNHNV, CDR2 YYDKDF (reference sequence). The CDR3 spans 18 residues.

This chain links TRBV27 with TRBJ1-1; 8 bases line up with TRBD1. The V gene end was trimmed by 0 bases and the J gene end by 12 bases; junction bases not matched to a gene: 12. Germline loops: CDR1 MNHEY, CDR2 SMNVEV (reference sequence). The CDR3 is made up of 15 amino acids. This CDR3 is CASSLSPGSRGQSFF. The CDR3, as DNA: TGTGCCAGCAGTTTATCGCCCGGAAGCAGGGGGCAATCTTTCTTT.

The chain uses TRBV9 and TRBJ2-7, with 7 bases that match TRBD2. This CDR3 is built from 17 residues. CDR1 is SGDLS and CDR2 is YYNGEE in the germline V gene. Trimming cost V 4 bases and J 4 bases; bases outside gene matches: 17. CDR3 amino acids: CASSRTWGGSGTYEQYF. For the CDR3, the DNA is TGTGCCAGCAGCCGTACGTGGGGGGGTAGCGGAACATACGAGCAGTACTTC.

This chain connects TRBV6-5 to TRBJ2-3; D gene uncertain. CDR3 length: 12 amino acids. V lost 5 bases and J 7 bases, leaving 10 bases between the germline ends. Germline V gene sequence: CDR1 MNHEY, CDR2 SVGAGI. CDR3 loop: CASSLQANTQYF. As DNA, the CDR3 is TGTGCCAGCAGTCTCCAAGCGAATACGCAGTATTTT.

The rearrangement links TRBV13 to TRBJ2-7; D remains unclear. V was shortened by 5 bases and J by 0 bases, with 2 bases between the two germline ends. Germline loops: CDR1 PRHDT, CDR2 FYEKMQ (reference sequence). The CDR3 has 11 amino acids. CDR3 bases: TGTGCCAGCAGCCGCTCCTACGAGCAGTACTTC. Its translation is CASSRSYEQYF.

The chain links TRBV5-4 to TRBJ2-7, with D perhaps TRBD1 (8 bases). Trimming took 2 bases from V and 7 from J, leaving 16 bases between them. CDR3 length equals 14 residues. Per germline, CDR1 SGHNT and CDR2 YYREEE (reference sequence). In nucleotides, the CDR3 is TGTGCCAGCAGCTTACAGGGGGGGTCCGGGGAGCAGTACTTC. Translated: CASSLQGGSGEQYF.

This chain uses TRBV10-3 with TRBJ2-7; 7 bases are shared with TRBD1. CDR1 and CDR2 (germline): ENHRY, SYGVKD. The V and J ends lost 0 bases and 3 bases, in that order; junction bases with no gene match: 5. The CDR3 extends over 15 amino acids. CDR3 sequence: CAISESGQTVYEQYF. The CDR3 DNA is TGTGCCATCAGTGAGTCGGGACAGACAGTCTACGAGCAGTACTTC.

On this clone itself: Different DNA sequences within this sample yield the same CDR3. The rearrangement uses TRBV3-1 (or the pseudogene TRBV3-2) and TRBJ2-2; D is undetermined. V was cut by 1 base and J by 11 bases, with 11 bases left in between. This CDR3 is 13 amino acids long. The V gene's germline CDR1 is LGHDT and CDR2 YNNKEL (reference sequence). CDR3 nucleotides: TGTGCCAGCAGCCAAGTCTACTTCGGAGAGCTGTTTTTT. Amino acids: CASSQVYFGELFF.

The chain carries TRBV28 and TRBJ2-3, with D unresolved. The length of the CDR3 is 15 residues. V was clipped by 8 bases and J by 4 bases, with 19 bases between them. Germline CDR1 reads MDHEN; CDR2 reads SYDVKM. CDR3 bases: TGTGCCAGCCCTCCCGGTGTGGGTGAGGCAGATACGCAGTATTTT. It codes for CASPPGVGEADTQYF.

The J gene is TRBJ1-1, the V gene TRBV12-3 or TRBV12-4, with no clear D. V gave up 0 bases and J gave up 6 bases, with 5 bases separating them. CDR3 length: 12 residues. The CDR3 sequence: CASSLALPEAFF. DNA of the CDR3: TGTGCCAGCAGTTTAGCCCTTCCTGAAGCTTTCTTT.

This sequence joins TRBV11-2 and TRBJ2-7, with D unresolved. V lost 1 base, J lost 5 bases, and 15 bases lay in between. Germline V CDR1 and CDR2: SGHAT, FQNNGV. This CDR3 is 15 amino acids long. This CDR3 is CASSLGAAGNHEQYF. The CDR3 bases are TGTGCCAGCAGCTTAGGGGCGGCTGGGAACCACGAGCAGTACTTC.

The V gene is TRBV21-1, the J gene TRBJ2-1; the DNA was not compared with TRBD2, the D call given in the table. TRBV21-1 is a documented pseudogene. The CDR3 length is 15 residues. The CDR3 loop reads CASTPRELLYNEQFF. CDR3 nucleotide sequence: TGTGCCAGCACCCCCCGGGAACTGTTGTACAATGAGCAGTTCTTC.

The chain joins TRBV9 to TRBJ2-3; D is uncertain. Per the germline V gene, CDR1 is SGDLS and CDR2 is YYNGEE. The V end lost 0 bases, the J end lost 0 bases, and 8 bases lay between the germline ends. The CDR3 contains 15 residues. The CDR3 DNA sequence: TGTGCCAGCAGCGTAGTCGACGGGAGCACAGATACGCAGTATTTT. Protein sequence: CASSVVDGSTDTQYF. The full variable domain, completed using reference TRBV9 and TRBJ2-3, is DSGVTQTPKHLITATGQRVTLRCSPRSGDLSVYWYQQSLDQGLQFLIQYYNGEERAKGNILERFSAQQFPDLHSELNLSSLELGDSALYFCASSVVDGSTDTQYFGPGTRLTVL.

The rearrangement links TRBV7-3 to TRBJ2-3, with D maybe TRBD2 (6 bases). The germline CDR1 and CDR2 sequences are SGHTA and FQGTGA. This CDR3 has 14 residues. V dropped 5 bases and J dropped 0 bases, with 9 bases sitting between them. The CDR3 protein is CASSLSGSTDTQYF. CDR3 coding DNA: TGTGCCAGCAGCCTTAGCGGTAGCACAGATACGCAGTATTTT.

Here the CDR3 reads CASSHDPARSQETQYF. The CDR3 DNA reads as TGTGCCAGCAGCCATGATCCCGCGAGATCCCAAGAGACCCAGTACTTC. V is TRBV4-2 and J is TRBJ2-5; D uncertain. The germline V gene encodes CDR1 LGHNA and CDR2 YNFKEQ. The CDR3 has 16 amino acids. V was cut by 3 bases and J by 1 base, with 15 bases left in between.